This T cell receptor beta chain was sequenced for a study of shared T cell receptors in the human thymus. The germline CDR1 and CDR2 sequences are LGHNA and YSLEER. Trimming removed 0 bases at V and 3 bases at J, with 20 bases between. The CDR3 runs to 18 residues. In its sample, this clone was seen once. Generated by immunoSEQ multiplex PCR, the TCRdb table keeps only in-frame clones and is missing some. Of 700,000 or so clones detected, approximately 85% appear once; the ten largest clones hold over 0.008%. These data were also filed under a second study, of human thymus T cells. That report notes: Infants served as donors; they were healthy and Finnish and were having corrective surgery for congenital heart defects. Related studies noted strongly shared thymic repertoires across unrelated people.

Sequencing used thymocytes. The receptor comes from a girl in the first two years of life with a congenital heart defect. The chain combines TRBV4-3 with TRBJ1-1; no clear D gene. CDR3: CASSQDNDRDNGDTEAFF. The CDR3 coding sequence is TGCGCCAGCAGCCAAGATAACGATCGAGACAACGGGGACACTGAAGCTTTCTTT.